Listed below are T cell receptor beta chains from one sample, sequenced in a study of shared clonotypes between healthy human individuals. The table came from immunoSEQ multiplex PCR; TCRdb's copy has only in-frame clones and leaves some out. In the table there are 2 million or so clones, about 95% of which are singletons. Sequencing input: naive CD8+ T cells sorted from blood. These receptor sequences come from a man younger than 35 in good health. Each CDR3 is given with its conserved first and last residue. D genes are given only for firm matches. Rows give clone size only sometimes, using once, few, many, or a class for an expanded clone.

TRBV5-1,.,TRBJ2-3,13,.,TGCGCCAGCTATGGTACAGGGACAGATACGCAGTATTTT,CASYGTGTDTQYF
TRBV6-5,.,TRBJ2-1,15,.,TGTGCCAGCAGTTACTCAAGGACATACTACAATGAGCAGTTCTTC,CASSYSRTYYNEQFF
TRBV29-1,.,TRBJ1-2,14,.,TGCAGCGTTGAAGATAGGAAGGGATTCTATGGCTACACCTTC,CSVEDRKGFYGYTF
TRBV28,.,TRBJ2-7,15,.,TGTGCCAGCAGCCAAACCCTTATGGCATCCTACGAGCAGTACTTC,CASSQTLMASYEQYF
TRBV2,TRBD2,TRBJ2-1,14,.,TGTGCCAGCCTTCTCCCGGGGGAGGGCAATGAGCAGTTCTTC,CASLLPGEGNEQFF
TRBV7-9,.,TRBJ2-5,13,.,TGTGCCAGCAAGACAGCGGTCCAAGAGACCCAGTACTTC,CASKTAVQETQYF
TRBV5-6,.,TRBJ2-7,13,.,TGTGCCAGCAGCAACGGGCCGACCTACGAGCAGTACTTC,CASSNGPTYEQYF
TRBV7-9,TRBD1,TRBJ1-2,15,.,TGTGCCAGCAGCCCCCCCGGGACAGGGACGGGTGGCTACACCTTC,CASSPPGTGTGGYTF
TRBV30,TRBD1,TRBJ1-2,15,.,TGTGCCTGGAGTCAGCCGAGGCAGGGGGATTATGGCTACACCTTC,CAWSQPRQGDYGYTF
TRBV7-2,TRBD1,TRBJ2-7,15,.,TGTGCCAGCAGCCACCCCGGGACAGGGGGCTACGAGCAGTACTTC,CASSHPGTGGYEQYF
TRBV28,.,TRBJ2-7,15,.,TGTGCCAGCAGCCCTATGCAGGGTAATGCCTACGAGCAGTACTTC,CASSPMQGNAYEQYF
TRBV6-1,TRBD1,TRBJ1-1,16,.,TGTGCCAGCAGTGACTGGACAGGGCGGGAGAACACTGAAGCTTTCTTT,CASSDWTGRENTEAFF
TRBV6-1,.,TRBJ2-5,15,.,TGTGCCAGCAGTGAAACCATGGTAGGGTGGGAGACCCAGTACTTC,CASSETMVGWETQYF
TRBV25-1,.,TRBJ2-7,10,.,TGTGCCAGCAGTTTGTACGAGCAGTACTTC,CASSLYEQYF
TRBV6-6,TRBD2,TRBJ2-3,16,.,TGTGCCAGCAGTCGACTAGCGGGAGGGGGCACAGATACGCAGTATTTT,CASSRLAGGGTDTQYF
TRBV9,.,TRBJ2-1,14,.,TGTGCCAGCAGCCCCCCAGACAGGTACAATGAGCAGTTCTTC,CASSPPDRYNEQFF
TRBV4-1,.,TRBJ2-1,15,.,TGCGCCAGCAGCCAAGTCGGATCCCCCTACAATGAGCAGTTCTTC,CASSQVGSPYNEQFF
TRBV5-1,TRBD1,TRBJ2-7,13,.,TGCGCCAGCAGCTCGGGACAGACCTACGAGCAGTACTTC,CASSSGQTYEQYF
TRBV6-5,TRBD2,TRBJ2-1,14,.,TGTGCCAGCAGGAGTGGGACTAGCCCCGGTGAGCAGTTCTTC,CASRSGTSPGEQFF
TRBV4-1,.,TRBJ1-4,15,.,TGCGCCAGCAGCTTTGAAGGAGGGGTCGGGGAAAAACTGTTTTTT,CASSFEGGVGEKLFF
TRBV5-1,.,TRBJ2-1,12,once,TGCGCCAGCACCGTGGGGGGGCCCGAGCAGTTCTTC,CASTVGGPEQFF
TRBV20-1,.,TRBJ2-7,11,.,TGCAGTGCTAGAACTTCCTACGAGCAGTACTTC,CSARTSYEQYF
TRBV2,TRBD2,TRBJ2-3,15,.,TGTGCCAGCAGTGAATCACTAGCGGGGGAAGATACGCAGTATTTT,CASSESLAGEDTQYF
TRBV6-5,TRBD1,TRBJ1-5,15,few,TGTGCCAGCAGGATATTACAGGGGAACAATCAGCCCCAGCATTTT,CASRILQGNNQPQHF